These 15 T cell receptor beta chains were sequenced from one sample in a study of T cell repertoires in cytomegalovirus infection. In TCRdb, the reads were re-called with MiXCR into one record per CDR3 protein. Of approximately 990,000 distinct CDR3 sequences listed, roughly a third are singletons. These TCRs are of unknown antigen specificity. The source was cultured CD8+ T cells from PBMCs, collected from culture after CMV antigen stimulation. The receptors originated from a human donor in good health (CMV status not recorded). Some clones in this sample may be carry-over from other donors' samples.

This clonotype has just one count. The chain couples TRBV5-5 to TRBJ2-7; D gene unclear. V was cut by 6 bases and J by 5 bases, with 15 bases left in between. There are 13 residues in the CDR3. Per germline, CDR1 SGHKS and CDR2 YYEKEE (reference sequence). The CDR3 DNA is TGTGCCAGCACCCCTTATTGGGGTAACGAGCAGTACGTC. Its translation: CASTPYWGNEQYV.

This clonotype has only a few counts. This chain uses TRBV6-6 with TRBJ1-2; no reliable D call. The CDR3 sequence is 13 residues long. Germline V lookup: CDR1 MNHNY, CDR2 SVGAGI (reference sequence). Trimming pared 2 bases from V and 5 bases from J, leaving 9 bases between. The CDR3 sequence: CASSYLDSYGYTF. CDR3 coding DNA: TGTGCCAGCAGTTACCTGGACTCTTATGGCTACACCTTC.

This chain connects TRBV7-8 to TRBJ1-5, with 7 bases aligning to TRBD1. V was clipped by 2 bases and J by 6 bases; unmatched bases: 7. The CDR3 runs to 15 residues. CDR1 is SGHVS, CDR2 FQNEAQ, per germline. CDR3 DNA sequence: TGTGCCAGCAGCTTAACGGACAGGTATGGTCAGCCCCAGCATTTT. It encodes CASSLTDRYGQPQHF.

This chain uses TRBV28 with TRBJ1-5; D is perhaps TRBD1 (6 bases). This CDR3 is built from 14 residues. The germline V gene encodes CDR1 MDHEN and CDR2 SYDVKM. V was pared by 6 bases and J by 5 bases, with 14 bases between. CDR3 protein: CASSLRQADQPQHF. Written as DNA, the CDR3 is TGTGCCAGCAGCCTAAGACAGGCGGATCAGCCCCAGCATTTT.

V gene TRBV6-5 combines with J gene TRBJ2-4, with D maybe TRBD1 (5 bases). Trimming took off 0 bases at V and 7 bases at J, with 16 bases between the two ends. The germline gives CDR1 MNHEY, CDR2 SVGAGI. The CDR3 has 16 residues. The CDR3 protein is CASSYSEKGQYNIQYF. CDR3 nucleotides: TGTGCCAGCAGTTACTCGGAAAAAGGACAATATAACATTCAGTACTTC.

The V gene is TRBV27, the J gene TRBJ1-2; unclear D gene. With 4 bases removed from V and 8 bases from J, the gap between germline ends came to 14 bases. CDR3 length equals 13 residues. The germline CDR1 and CDR2 sequences are MNHEY and SMNVEV (reference sequence). CDR3 sequence reads: CASSSGDDSGYTF. The CDR3, as DNA: TGTGCCAGCAGTTCCGGGGATGACTCGGGCTACACCTTC.

J is TRBJ2-3 and V is TRBV19; 8 bases are shared with TRBD2. The V and J ends lost 7 bases and 2 bases, in that order; junction bases with no gene match: 11. The CDR3 has 16 residues. Germline assignment: CDR1 LNHDA and CDR2 SQIVND (reference sequence). CDR3 coding DNA: TGTGCCAGTAACCCTGGGACTAGAGTCCTCACAGATACGCAGTATTTT. This sequence encodes CASNPGTRVLTDTQYF.

This clonotype has just a few counts. V is TRBV5-5 and J is TRBJ2-7; TRBD1 matches 7 bases. V was pared by 1 base and J by 5 bases, with 3 bases of the junction left unmatched. CDR3 length: 13 residues. Germline V gene lookup returns CDR1 SGHKS and CDR2 YYEKEE (reference sequence). The CDR3 here is CASSLSRGNEQYV. In DNA, the CDR3 is TGTGCCAGCAGCTTGTCCAGGGGGAACGAGCAGTACGTC.

As concerns this clonotype: One junction end disagrees with the germline gene, perhaps due to a read error. The chain uses TRBV27 and TRBJ1-5; no clear D gene. Germline CDR1 reads MNHEY; CDR2 reads SMNVEV (reference sequence). The CDR3 has 16 amino acids. The CDR3 DNA reads TGTGCCGGCAGTCTCTTCTATGATGGGGGCAATCAGCCCCAGCATTTT. This encodes CAGSLFYDGGNQPQHF.

CDR3 coding DNA: TGTGCCAGCAGCTTAGTGGCGCATTCAACCTACGAGCAGTACTTC. Its translation: CASSLVAHSTYEQYF. This chain links TRBV7-6 with TRBJ2-7, with D hard to call. Germline assignment: CDR1 SGHVS and CDR2 FNYEAQ. Trimming removed 1 base from V and 2 bases from J, with 12 bases in between. The CDR3 extends over 15 amino acids.

This clonotype was observed a few times. V gene TRBV12-3 or TRBV12-4 combines with J gene TRBJ1-1; 9 nucleotides line up with TRBD1. The length of the CDR3 is 18 residues. Losses at the gene ends were 7 bases for V and 4 bases for J; bases not matched to a gene: 19. The CDR3 region is CASTSRAGTGPGGTEAFF. The CDR3 region has the DNA TGTGCCAGCACTTCTAGGGCCGGGACAGGGCCTGGCGGCACTGAAGCTTTCTTT.

This clonotype showed up just a few times. The chain combines TRBV4-3 with TRBJ2-3; 10 bases line up with TRBD2. This CDR3 comprises 16 residues. CDR1 is LGHNA, CDR2 YSLEER, per germline. The V segment lost 3 bases and the J segment 5 bases; nucleotides outside the gene matches: 8. The CDR3 sequence is CASSHAPGLAIDTQYF. The CDR3 bases are TGCGCCAGCAGCCACGCCCCGGGACTAGCGATAGATACGCAGTATTTT.

This clonotype appeared many times. The J gene is TRBJ2-1, the V gene TRBV7-8; D might be TRBD1 or TRBD2, each matching 5 bases. The CDR3 sequence is 13 residues long. Trimming removed 1 base from V and 10 bases from J, with 11 bases in between. Germline CDR1 SGHVS, CDR2 FQNEAQ. The chain's CDR3 is CASSLGGPKEQFF. In DNA form, the CDR3 reads TGTGCCAGCAGCTTAGGGGGACCCAAAGAGCAGTTCTTC.

This chain links TRBV7-9 with TRBJ2-3; 7 nucleotides agree with TRBD2. This CDR3 comprises 18 residues. V was pared by 8 bases and J by 1 base, with 18 bases of the junction left unmatched. Germline CDR1 SEHNR, CDR2 FQNEAQ (reference sequence). This CDR3 is CASPRWGGARFGTDTQYF. The CDR3 nucleotides are TGTGCCAGCCCACGTTGGGGAGGGGCACGATTCGGCACAGATACGCAGTATTTT. The complete variable domain, with remaining parts taken from reference TRBV7-9 and TRBJ2-3, reads DTGVSQNPRHKITKRGQNVTFRCDPISEHNRLYWYRQTLGQGPEFLTYFQNEAQLEKSRLLSDRFSAERPKGSFSTLEIQRTEQGDSAMYLCASPRWGGARFGTDTQYFGPGTRLTVL.

This chain joins TRBV12-5 and TRBJ1-5; the D gene is possibly TRBD1 (5 bases). V was shortened by 0 bases and J by 7 bases, with 13 bases between the two germline ends. The germline V gene has CDR1 LGHNT and CDR2 FRNRAP. CDR3 length: 15 residues. The CDR3 DNA is TGTGCTAGTGGTTTGGTCCTCGGGGGGTGGCAGCCCCAGCATTTT. This translates into CASGLVLGGWQPQHF.